Below are 11 T cell receptor beta chains sequenced from a single sample in a study of T cells in Graves' hyperthyroidism and ophthalmopathy (dated by TCRdb to between 2018 and 2021). The library came from multiplex PCR. TCRdb records Illumina HiSeq 2000 as the sequencer. Amplification of TCR beta CDR3 regions was carried out from RNA transcripts. For the first round of RT-PCR on the TCR CDR3, the HTBI primer set was used together with the Qiagen OneStep RT-PCR kit. TCRdb handled the public reads itself, with Q25 trimming in fastp and clone calling in MiXCR, and kept productive beta chains. A single entry per CDR3 protein holds the most common genes and DNA from its merged rows. Counted in this sample were about 640,000 distinct CDR3 sequences; more than 20% of them appeared once. The ten biggest clones cover approximately 30% of the sample. The sample consisted of blood. All receptors come from a man younger than 45 with Graves' ophthalmopathy.

This clonotype was counted ten times or more. The chain recombines TRBV20-1 with TRBJ1-1; 8 nucleotides match TRBD1. Germline lookup yields CDR1 DFQATT and CDR2 SNEGSKA (reference sequence). The CDR3 runs to 15 residues. After removal of 0 bases from V and 4 bases from J, the junction contained 7 bases not matched to a gene. This chain's CDR3 is CSARERHRGATEAFF. CDR3 coding DNA: TGCAGTGCTAGAGAGCGGCACAGGGGGGCCACTGAAGCTTTCTTT.

This clonotype was seen many times. The CDR3 reads CASSPGGGGSYNEQFF. For the CDR3, the DNA is TGCGCCAGCAGCCCCGGGGGAGGGGGCTCCTACAATGAGCAGTTCTTC. V and J are TRBV5-1 and TRBJ2-1, with a weak D call TRBD2 (7 bases). With 4 bases removed from V and 0 bases from J, the gap between germline ends came to 14 bases. The CDR3 totals 16 residues. Per the germline V gene, CDR1 is SGHRS and CDR2 is YFSETQ. The full variable domain, rest sourced from reference TRBV5-1 and TRBJ2-1, is KAGVTQTPRYLIKTRGQQVTLSCSPISGHRSVSWYQQTPGQGLQFLFEYFSETQRNKGNFPGRFSGRQFSNSRSEMNVSTLELGDSALYLCASSPGGGGSYNEQFFGPGTRLTVL.

This clonotype occurred many times. The J gene is TRBJ2-7, the V gene TRBV7-2; D not resolved. Trimming stripped 4 bases from V and 5 bases from J, with 12 bases between. This CDR3 is built from 13 residues. The germline V gene has CDR1 SGHTA and CDR2 FQGNSA. This CDR3 reads CASSSRVRHEQYF. CDR3 nucleotides: TGTGCCAGCAGCTCAAGAGTACGGCACGAGCAGTACTTC.

In its sample, this clonotype was seen many times. This chain joins TRBV6-1 and TRBJ1-1, with D uncertain. This CDR3 has 15 amino acids. The germline CDR1 and CDR2 sequences are MNHNS and SASEGT. The V end lost 5 bases, the J end lost 0 bases, and 13 bases lay between the germline ends. The CDR3 is CASSTPAGMNTEAFF. The CDR3 bases are TGTGCCAGCAGTACCCCGGCGGGTATGAACACTGAAGCTTTCTTT.

The CDR3 spells CASSLEGRAGETQYF. The DNA of the CDR3 is TGTGCCAGCAGTTTAGAGGGGAGGGCCGGGGAGACCCAGTACTTC. The genes are TRBV12-3 or TRBV12-4 and TRBJ2-5; 7 positions match TRBD2. The V segment lost 1 base and the J segment 5 bases; nucleotides outside the gene matches: 7. The CDR3 totals 15 residues.

This clonotype showed up just a few times. The CDR3 region has the DNA TGCGCCAGCAGCCAAGAACCCAGGACTAGCGGATTGGGTGAGCAGTTCTTC. Protein: CASSQEPRTSGLGEQFF. The J gene is TRBJ2-1, the V gene TRBV4-1, with 10 bases that match TRBD2. Germline V gene sequence: CDR1 MGHRA, CDR2 YSYEKL. This CDR3 region has 17 residues. Trimming cost V 0 bases and J 9 bases; bases outside gene matches: 11.

In its sample, this clonotype was seen many times. The V gene is TRBV11-2, the J gene TRBJ2-3, with D perhaps given as TRBD1 or TRBD2 (5 bases each). V was clipped by 5 bases and J by 7 bases, with 22 bases between them. The germline gives CDR1 SGHAT, CDR2 FQNNGV. The CDR3 covers 16 residues. CDR3 nucleotide sequence: TGTGCCAGCAGCGTCCGGGACGGCGGAATGATGCATACGCAGTATTTT. Protein product: CASSVRDGGMMHTQYF.

This clonotype was detected ten times or more. The chain is built from TRBV28 and TRBJ2-7; the match to TRBD1 covers 8 bases. V shed 5 bases, J shed 1 base, and the junction held 16 bases outside the gene matches. The CDR3 sequence is 18 residues long. CDR1 and CDR2 (germline): MDHEN, SYDVKM. Here the CDR3 DNA reads TGTGCCAGCAGTATACCCAAACACGAGGGACAGGCTTCCTACGAGCAGTACTTC. Amino acid sequence: CASSIPKHEGQASYEQYF.

The chain couples TRBV28 to TRBJ2-7, with 10 bases identical to TRBD1. Germline-derived CDR1 and CDR2 are MDHEN and SYDVKM. Trimming removed 6 bases from V and 9 bases from J; junction bases left unmatched: 11. The CDR3 runs 14 residues. CDR3 residues: CASRSGTGVGWQYF. As DNA, the CDR3 is TGTGCCAGCAGATCCGGGACAGGGGTGGGCTGGCAGTACTTC.

The V call is TRBV27, the J call TRBJ1-4; D is unclear. CDR1 is MNHEY, CDR2 SMNVEV, per germline (reference sequence). This CDR3 comprises 14 residues. Trimming shortened V by 8 bases and J by 2 bases, and 12 bases separated the two germline ends. The CDR3 DNA reads TGTGCCAGCCGGGATCCACAGACTAATGAAAAACTGTTTTTT. This encodes CASRDPQTNEKLFF. The full variable domain, with the rest looked up from reference TRBV27 and TRBJ1-4, is EAQVTQNPRYLITVTGKKLTVTCSQNMNHEYMSWYRQDPGLGLRQIYYSMNVEVTDKGDVPEGYKVSRKEKRNFPLILESPSPNQTSLYFCASRDPQTNEKLFFGSGTQLSVL.

This clonotype turned up a few times. This rearrangement joins TRBV19 to TRBJ1-1; D unresolved. The CDR3 length is 13 residues. Germline CDR1 reads LNHDA; CDR2 reads SQIVND (reference sequence). Trimming took off 1 base at V and 2 bases at J, with 5 bases between the two ends. CDR3 sequence: CASSIASNTEAFF. CDR3 bases: TGTGCCAGTAGTATAGCCAGCAACACTGAAGCTTTCTTT. Full variable domain (outside the CDR3, taken from reference TRBV19 and TRBJ1-1): DGGITQSPKYLFRKEGQNVTLSCEQNLNHDAMYWYRQDPGQGLRLIYYSQIVNDFQKGDIAEGYSVSREKKESFPLTVTSAQKNPTAFYLCASSIASNTEAFFGQGTRLTVV.